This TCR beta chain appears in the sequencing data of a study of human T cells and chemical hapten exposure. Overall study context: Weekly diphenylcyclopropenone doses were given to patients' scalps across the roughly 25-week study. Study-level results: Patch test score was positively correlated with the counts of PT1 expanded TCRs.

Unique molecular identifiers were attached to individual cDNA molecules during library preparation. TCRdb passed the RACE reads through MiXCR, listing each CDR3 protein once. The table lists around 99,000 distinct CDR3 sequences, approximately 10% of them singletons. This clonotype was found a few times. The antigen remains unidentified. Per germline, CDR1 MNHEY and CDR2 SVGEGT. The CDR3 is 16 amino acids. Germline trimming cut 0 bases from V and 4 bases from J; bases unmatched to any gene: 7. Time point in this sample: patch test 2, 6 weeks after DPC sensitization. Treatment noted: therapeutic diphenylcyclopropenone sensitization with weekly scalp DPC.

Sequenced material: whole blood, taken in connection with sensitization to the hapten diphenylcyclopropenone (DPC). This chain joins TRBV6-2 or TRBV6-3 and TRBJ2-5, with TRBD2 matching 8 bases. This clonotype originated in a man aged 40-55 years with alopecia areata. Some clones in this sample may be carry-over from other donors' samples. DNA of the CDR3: TGTGCCAGCAGTTACTCGAAGGCGGGAGGTCCAGAGACCCAGTACTTC. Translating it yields CASSYSKAGGPETQYF.